Sequencing of this T cell receptor beta chain was carried out in a study of technical replicates of blood from a handful of donors. Between the trimmed V and J ends, which lost 5 bases and 2 bases, there was a span of 12 bases. The CDR3 loop spans 14 amino acids. The V gene's germline CDR1 is SGHAT and CDR2 FQNNGV. Assay: immunoSEQ multiplex PCR; the TCRdb copy retains only in-frame clones and omits some. This table has about 95,000 clones, 90% to 95% appearing once. Sequenced sample: T cells isolated from PBMCs. The genes are TRBV11-2 and TRBJ1-1, with D perhaps TRBD1 (6 bases). This TCR was sampled from a human donor in good health. The CDR3 coding sequence is TGTGCCAGCAGCCAATTCAGGGGTAACACTGAAGCTTTCTTT. Translating it yields CASSQFRGNTEAFF.